A selection of T cell receptor beta chains follows, all from one sample in a study of Tregs in tolerant kidney transplant recipients. The protocol was immunoSEQ multiplex PCR, while the TCRdb copy is restricted to in-frame clones and leaves out a portion. The table records roughly 250,000 clones, around 82% of them present only once. Sequencing was performed on CD4+ T cells from blood. The receptor source for this set is a human donor in good health. The CDR3 runs from the conserved cysteine through the conserved F or W. The D gene is left open where the match is weak. Only part of the rows carry a size: once, few, many, or a class if the clone is expanded.

D	size	V	J	DNA	CDR3
TRBD1	NA	TRBV29-1	TRBJ1-4	TGCAGCGTTGAAGATCTTATCAGGGGGCGAAGGGGAAAACTGTTTTTT	CSVEDLIRGRRGKLFF
NA	NA	TRBV11-3	TRBJ2-2	TGTGCCAGCAGCTTAGACCGACAGCCCCCCGGGGAGCTGTTTTTT	CASSLDRQPPGELFF
TRBD2	NA	TRBV4-2	TRBJ2-7	TGTGCCAGCAGCCTTACTAGCGGGACCAGCAACCAATACGAGCAGTACTTC	CASSLTSGTSNQYEQYF
NA	once	TRBV7-2	TRBJ1-1	TGTGCCAGCAGCTGGGACACTGAAGCTTTCTTT	CASSWDTEAFF
NA	NA	TRBV28	TRBJ2-7	TGTGCCTGCCGCGGCTCCAGTGCCTACGAGCAGTACTTC	CACRGSSAYEQYF
NA	NA	TRBV6-5	TRBJ1-2	TGTGCCAGCAGTTACTCGAGGCAGGGTAGAAACACCTTC	CASSYSRQGRNTF
NA	NA	TRBV13	TRBJ1-3	TGTGCCAGCAGCTTAGATTTGTTCGGCGGAAACACCATATATTTT	CASSLDLFGGNTIYF
TRBD1	NA	TRBV15	TRBJ2-7	TGTGCCACCAGCGGGGGACAGGGAACGGGATCCTACGAGCAGTACTTC	CATSGGQGTGSYEQYF
NA	NA	TRBV6-1	TRBJ1-6	TGTGCCAGCCGCCAACCGGGCTCACCCCTCCACTTT	CASRQPGSPLHF
TRBD1	NA	TRBV19	TRBJ2-1	TGTGCCAGTAGCCTTAAGGGACAGGGTTTGAATGAGCAGTTCTTC	CASSLKGQGLNEQFF
NA	NA	TRBV5-4	TRBJ1-2	TGTGCCAGCAGCGTGGCAGGGCTATTAAACTATGGCTACACCTTC	CASSVAGLLNYGYTF
TRBD2	NA	TRBV5-1	TRBJ2-1	TGCGCCAGCAGCTTGGAAGTGCTAGCGGGGGGGCACGGTGAGCAGTTCTTC	CASSLEVLAGGHGEQFF
TRBD1	NA	TRBV7-9	TRBJ1-2	TGTGCCAGCAGCCTGACAGGGGGCGATGGCTACACCTTC	CASSLTGGDGYTF
NA	NA	TRBV6-1	TRBJ1-1	TGTGCCAGCACTTTGGGAAAGGTGACCACTGAAGCTTTCTTT	CASTLGKVTTEAFF
NA	NA	TRBV10-3	TRBJ1-6	TGTGCCATCAGTGCCGTTGGCGCCTATAATTCACCCCTCCACTTT	CAISAVGAYNSPLHF
NA	NA	TRBV7-8	TRBJ1-5	TGTGCCAGCAGCTTAACTACGGGGCAGCCCCAGCATTTT	CASSLTTGQPQHF
NA	NA	TRBV2	TRBJ1-2	TGTGCCAGCAGTGAAGGCCACAGGGTAGTAGGCTACACCTTC	CASSEGHRVVGYTF
NA	NA	TRBV18	TRBJ2-2	TGTGCCAGCTCATCCCAGGGGGGCGGAATTAACACCGGGGAGCTGTTTTTT	CASSSQGGGINTGELFF
TRBD1	NA	TRBV18	TRBJ2-5	TGTGCCAGCTCACTGGGACAGCCTCAAGAGACCCAGTACTTC	CASSLGQPQETQYF
NA	NA	TRBV2	TRBJ2-3	TGTGCCAGCGGGCGGGGAATGGGCACAGATACGCAGTATTTT	CASGRGMGTDTQYF
TRBD2	NA	TRBV25-1	TRBJ2-5	TGTGCCACTACCCCCTTAGCGGGAGTCCGTGAGACCCAGTACTTC	CATTPLAGVRETQYF
TRBD2	NA	TRBV5-6	TRBJ2-5	TGTGCCAGCAGCTCTCCGGGACTAGCGGGGGTGGAGACCCAGTACTTC	CASSSPGLAGVETQYF
TRBD1	NA	TRBV10-3	TRBJ1-1	TGTGCCATCAGGGGACAGGGTGGAGGTACCACTGAAGCTTTCTTT	CAIRGQGGGTTEAFF
TRBD1	NA	TRBV4-1	TRBJ2-7	TGCGCCAGCAGCCGACCGGGACAGGGCTTTTCCGAGCAGTACTTC	CASSRPGQGFSEQYF
NA	NA	TRBV5-1	TRBJ2-1	TGCGCCAGCAGCGGAAGCGGCGAATCCTACAATGAGCAGTTCTTC	CASSGSGESYNEQFF
TRBD2	NA	TRBV5-1	TRBJ2-3	TGCGCCAGCAGGATCAGCGGGATTGCAGATACGCAGTATTTT	CASRISGIADTQYF
TRBD1	NA	TRBV5-1	TRBJ1-2	TGCGCCAGCAGCTCCACAGGGGTGTGGTATGGCTACACCTTC	CASSSTGVWYGYTF
NA	NA	TRBV19	TRBJ2-3	TGTGCCAGTAGTATAAGAGGGGGTTGGACAGATACGCAGTATTTT	CASSIRGGWTDTQYF
NA	once	TRBV5-5	TRBJ1-4	TGTGCCAGCAGCTTCTTTGGGGGAACTAATGAAAAACTGTTTTTT	CASSFFGGTNEKLFF
NA	NA	TRBV6-5	TRBJ2-1	TGTGCCAGCAGTTACGACAGGGCGGGGTACAATGAGCAGTTCTTC	CASSYDRAGYNEQFF
TRBD1	NA	TRBV6-5	TRBJ1-1	TGTGCCAGCAGTTACTCGGCGGGGACAGGGGCAACTGAAGCTTTCTTT	CASSYSAGTGATEAFF